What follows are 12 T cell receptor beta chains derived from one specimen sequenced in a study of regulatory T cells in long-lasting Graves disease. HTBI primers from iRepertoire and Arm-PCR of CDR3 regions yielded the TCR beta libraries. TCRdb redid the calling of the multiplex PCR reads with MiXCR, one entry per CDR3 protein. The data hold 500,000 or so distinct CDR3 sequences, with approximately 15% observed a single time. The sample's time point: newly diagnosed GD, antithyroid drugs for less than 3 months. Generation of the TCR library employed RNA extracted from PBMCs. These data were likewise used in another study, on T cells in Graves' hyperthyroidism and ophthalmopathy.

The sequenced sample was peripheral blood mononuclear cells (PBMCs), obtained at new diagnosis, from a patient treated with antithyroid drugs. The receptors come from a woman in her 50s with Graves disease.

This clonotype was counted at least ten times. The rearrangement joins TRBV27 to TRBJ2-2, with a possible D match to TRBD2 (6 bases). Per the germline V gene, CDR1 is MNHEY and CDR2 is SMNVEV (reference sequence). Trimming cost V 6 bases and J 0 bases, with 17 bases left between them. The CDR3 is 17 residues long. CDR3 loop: CASRGLRTGPNTGELFF. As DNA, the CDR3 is TGTGCCAGCAGGGGACTTCGTACCGGGCCGAACACCGGGGAGCTGTTTTTT.

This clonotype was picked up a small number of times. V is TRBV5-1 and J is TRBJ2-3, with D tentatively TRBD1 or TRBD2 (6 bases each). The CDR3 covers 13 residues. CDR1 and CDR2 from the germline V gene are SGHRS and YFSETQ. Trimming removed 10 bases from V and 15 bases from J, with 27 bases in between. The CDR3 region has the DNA TGCGCCGGCCGGAAAACGCGGGACACGCAACCTTATTTT. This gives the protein CAGRKTRDTQPYF. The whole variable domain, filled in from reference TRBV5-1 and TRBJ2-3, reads KAGVTQTPRYLIKTRGQQVTLSCSPISGHRSVSWYQQTPGQGLQFLFEYFSETQRNKGNFPGRFSGRQFSNSRSEMNVSTLELGDSALYLCAGRKTRDTQPYFGPGTRLTVL.

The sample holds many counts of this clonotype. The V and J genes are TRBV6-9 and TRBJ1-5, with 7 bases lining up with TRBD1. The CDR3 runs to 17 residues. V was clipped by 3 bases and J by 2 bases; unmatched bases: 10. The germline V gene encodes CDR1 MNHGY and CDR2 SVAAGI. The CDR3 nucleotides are TGTGCCAGCAGTTACCGGGCCACAGGGGTGGGCAATCAGCCCCAGCATTTT. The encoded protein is CASSYRATGVGNQPQHF.

The CDR3 DNA follows: TGTGCCAGCTCTATAACAGGCTTTTTTAATCAGCCCCAGCATTTT. This gives the protein CASSITGFFNQPQHF. The chain links TRBV18 to TRBJ1-5, with D perhaps TRBD1 (5 bases). The V end was cut by 6 bases, the J end by 4 bases, with 16 bases between. The CDR3 sequence is 15 residues long. Germline V CDR1 and CDR2: KGHSH, LQKENI.

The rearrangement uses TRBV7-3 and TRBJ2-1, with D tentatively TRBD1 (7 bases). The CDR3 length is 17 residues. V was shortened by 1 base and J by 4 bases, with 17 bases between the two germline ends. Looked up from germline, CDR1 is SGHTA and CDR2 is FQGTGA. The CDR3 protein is CASSLRPPAGQYNEQFF. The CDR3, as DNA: TGTGCCAGCAGCTTAAGGCCCCCGGCGGGACAGTACAATGAGCAGTTCTTC.

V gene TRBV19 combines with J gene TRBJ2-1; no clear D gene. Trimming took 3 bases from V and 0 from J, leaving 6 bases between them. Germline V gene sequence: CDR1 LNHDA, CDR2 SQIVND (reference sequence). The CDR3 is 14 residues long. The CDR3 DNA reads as TGTGCCAGTAGTATGATGAGCTCCTACAATGAGCAGTTCTTC. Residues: CASSMMSSYNEQFF.

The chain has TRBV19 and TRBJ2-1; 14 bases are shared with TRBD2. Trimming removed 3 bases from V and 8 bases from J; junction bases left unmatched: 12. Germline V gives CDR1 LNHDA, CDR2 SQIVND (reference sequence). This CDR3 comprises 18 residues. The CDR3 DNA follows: TGTGCCAGTAGTATGGGGGGACTAGCGGGAGCGATGTTCCATGAGCAGTTCTTC. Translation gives CASSMGGLAGAMFHEQFF. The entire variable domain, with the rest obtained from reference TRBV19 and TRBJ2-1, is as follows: DGGITQSPKYLFRKEGQNVTLSCEQNLNHDAMYWYRQDPGQGLRLIYYSQIVNDFQKGDIAEGYSVSREKKESFPLTVTSAQKNPTAFYLCASSMGGLAGAMFHEQFFGPGTRLTVL.

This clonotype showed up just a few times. In DNA, the CDR3 is TGTGCCAGCAGCGATAGCGGGAGGATACTCTACGAGCAGTACTTC. It encodes CASSDSGRILYEQYF. The chain uses TRBV7-2 and TRBJ2-7; TRBD2 matches 10 bases. V shed 5 bases and J 3 bases; nucleotides not matched to a gene: 7. The CDR3 length is 15 residues. The germline gives CDR1 SGHTA, CDR2 FQGNSA.

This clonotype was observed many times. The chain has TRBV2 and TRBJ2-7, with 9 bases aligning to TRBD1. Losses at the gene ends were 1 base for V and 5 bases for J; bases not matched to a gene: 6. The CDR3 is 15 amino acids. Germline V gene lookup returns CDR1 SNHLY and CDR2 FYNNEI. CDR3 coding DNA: TGTGCCAGCAGTGAAGACAGGGGGCAATGGGACGAGCAGTACTTC. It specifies CASSEDRGQWDEQYF.

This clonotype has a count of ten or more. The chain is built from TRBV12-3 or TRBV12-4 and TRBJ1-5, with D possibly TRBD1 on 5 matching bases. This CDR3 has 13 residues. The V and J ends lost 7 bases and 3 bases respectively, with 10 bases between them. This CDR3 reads CASNRQVNQPQHF. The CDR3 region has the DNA TGTGCCAGCAACAGGCAGGTCAATCAGCCCCAGCATTTT.

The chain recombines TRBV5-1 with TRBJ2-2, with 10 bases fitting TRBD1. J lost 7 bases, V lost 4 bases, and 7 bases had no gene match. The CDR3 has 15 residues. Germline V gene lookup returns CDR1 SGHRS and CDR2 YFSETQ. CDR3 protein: CASSVTGGYNGELFF. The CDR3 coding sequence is TGCGCCAGCAGCGTGACAGGGGGCTACAACGGGGAGCTGTTTTTT.

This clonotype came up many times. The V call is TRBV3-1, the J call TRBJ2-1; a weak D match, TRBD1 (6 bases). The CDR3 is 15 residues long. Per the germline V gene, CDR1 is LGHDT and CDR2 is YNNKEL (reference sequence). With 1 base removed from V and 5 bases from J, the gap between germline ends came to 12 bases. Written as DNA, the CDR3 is TGTGCCAGCAGCCAAGGTACTACAGGGAACAATGAGCAGTTCTTC. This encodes CASSQGTTGNNEQFF.